This T cell receptor (beta chain) was obtained from a study of blood T cell repertoires in COVID-19. On the study more broadly: Sources were T cells, B-cell-depleted T cells, or PBMCs; the material itself was cDNA or gDNA.

Authors' methods: Estimated nucleated cell counts came from reference gene primer amplification. Here immunoSEQ multiplex PCR was the method, and the copy in TCRdb shows in-frame clones only, minus some. V and J calls and clone size follow that table, whereas D and trimming were derived from the DNA. The repertoire consists of about 99,000 clones, with over 80% occurring once and the leading ten covering roughly 15%. The CDR3 has 11 amino acids. V shed 7 bases, J shed 7 bases, and the junction held 5 bases outside the gene matches. The germline gives CDR1 DFQATT, CDR2 SNEGSKA (reference sequence). The origin of this receptor is a man aged 50-59 years with acute or convalescent COVID-19. The sample consisted of peripheral blood. V gene TRBV20-1 combines with J gene TRBJ1-1; 8 bases map to TRBD1. For the CDR3, the DNA is TGCAGTGTTCAGGACAGGGATGAAGCTTTCTTT. Its protein is CSVQDRDEAFF.